A single sample gave rise to the 9 T cell receptor beta chains below, sequenced in a study of Ad26.COV2.S vaccination and SARS-CoV-2 variants. Sequencing used immunoSEQ multiplex PCR; TCRdb keeps in-frame clones, though not all of them. The table includes a few hundred thousand clones, 80% to 95% detected once. Treatment specified: about 20 received Ad26.COV2.S at low or high dose, single or two shots; about 5 received placebo; per-sample allocation not given. The samples date from day 63 after the first vaccine or placebo injection. The sequencing used peripheral blood, collected in a trial of Ad26.COV2.S vaccine versus placebo. The receptors shown here come from a person aged 18-60 years who received the Ad26.COV2.S COVID-19 vaccine or a placebo.

The rearrangement links TRBV6-5 to TRBJ2-1; 10 nucleotides line up with TRBD2. V was clipped by 8 bases and J by 4 bases; unmatched bases: 8. The germline gives CDR1 MNHEY, CDR2 SVGAGI. The CDR3 has 15 residues. CDR3 DNA sequence: TGTGCCAGCGGTACGACTAGCGGGCTGTACAATGAGCAGTTCTTC. Translated: CASGTTSGLYNEQFF.

The chain combines TRBV21-1 with TRBJ2-5; TRBD2, the D gene given by the table, was not confirmed from the DNA. TRBV21-1 constitutes a pseudogene. This CDR3 is 21 amino acids long. The CDR3 here is CASSKAMPDTPGGPPQETQYF. The CDR3 nucleotides read TGTGCCAGCAGCAAAGCGATGCCCGACACACCGGGAGGGCCCCCCCAAGAGACCCAGTACTTC.

This sequence joins TRBV7-8 and TRBJ2-1; 12 bases line up with TRBD2. The V gene end was trimmed by 4 bases and the J gene end by 7 bases; junction bases not matched to a gene: 11. The CDR3 is made up of 17 amino acids. Germline CDR1 SGHVS, CDR2 FQNEAQ. For the CDR3, the DNA is TGTGCCAGCAGCTCGCCTGGGGCTAGCGGGAGGGAAAATGAGCAGTTCTTC. The encoded protein is CASSSPGASGRENEQFF.

The genes are TRBV11-2 and TRBJ2-7; TRBD2 matches 7 bases. J lost 0 bases, V lost 3 bases, and 11 bases had no gene match. The germline V gene encodes CDR1 SGHAT and CDR2 FQNNGV. The CDR3 runs 17 residues. The CDR3 reads CASSFPPVAGSSYEQYF. The CDR3 DNA follows: TGTGCCAGCAGCTTCCCTCCCGTAGCGGGTTCCTCCTACGAGCAGTACTTC.

V gene TRBV4-1 combines with J gene TRBJ2-5; weak D call: TRBD2 (5 bases). This CDR3 has 15 residues. Germline-derived CDR1 and CDR2 are MGHRA and YSYEKL. The V gene lost 1 base and the J gene lost 1 base, with 10 bases spanning the gap. As DNA, the CDR3 is TGCGCCAGCAGCCAAGTTTCACGGGGCCAAGAGACCCAGTACTTC. This translates into CASSQVSRGQETQYF.

This chain's CDR3 is CASSPDGSTLLGYTF. The CDR3 DNA follows: TGCGCCAGCAGCCCGGACGGCTCAACCCTTCTGGGCTACACCTTC. The chain recombines TRBV5-1 with TRBJ1-2; D is undetermined. Germline loops: CDR1 SGHRS, CDR2 YFSETQ. The ends were cut back, 4 bases at V and 8 bases at J, with 21 bases in the middle. This CDR3 is built from 15 residues. Supplemented by reference TRBV5-1 and TRBJ1-2, the full variable domain reads KAGVTQTPRYLIKTRGQQVTLSCSPISGHRSVSWYQQTPGQGLQFLFEYFSETQRNKGNFPGRFSGRQFSNSRSEMNVSTLELGDSALYLCASSPDGSTLLGYTFGSGTRLTVV.

The rearrangement joins TRBV15 to TRBJ2-7; no firm D call. The germline gives CDR1 LNHNV, CDR2 YYDKDF (reference sequence). CDR3 length: 13 residues. V lost 3 bases, J lost 1 base, and 7 bases lay in between. CDR3 amino acids: CATSRGMSYEQYF. The CDR3 DNA is TGTGCCACCAGCAGGGGCATGTCCTACGAGCAGTACTTC.

The CDR3 DNA follows: TGTGCCAGCAGCTTGAGGGGGGACTTCTCTGGAAACACCATATATTTT. Protein sequence: CASSLRGDFSGNTIYF. V and J are TRBV5-6 and TRBJ1-3; TRBD1 is a possible D gene (6 bases). Germline CDR1 reads SGHDT; CDR2 reads YYEEEE. The CDR3 contains 16 residues. The V gene lost 1 base and the J gene lost 0 bases, with 11 bases spanning the gap.

The chain joins TRBV3-1 (or the pseudogene TRBV3-2) to TRBJ2-2, with unresolved D. Trimming shortened V by 2 bases and J by 4 bases, and 8 bases separated the two germline ends. The length of the CDR3 is 14 residues. Germline V CDR1 and CDR2: LGHDT, YNNKEL (reference sequence). CDR3 nucleotide sequence: TGTGCCAGCAGCCAACAGGTTGGCACCGGGGAGCTGTTTTTT. It is translated as CASSQQVGTGELFF.